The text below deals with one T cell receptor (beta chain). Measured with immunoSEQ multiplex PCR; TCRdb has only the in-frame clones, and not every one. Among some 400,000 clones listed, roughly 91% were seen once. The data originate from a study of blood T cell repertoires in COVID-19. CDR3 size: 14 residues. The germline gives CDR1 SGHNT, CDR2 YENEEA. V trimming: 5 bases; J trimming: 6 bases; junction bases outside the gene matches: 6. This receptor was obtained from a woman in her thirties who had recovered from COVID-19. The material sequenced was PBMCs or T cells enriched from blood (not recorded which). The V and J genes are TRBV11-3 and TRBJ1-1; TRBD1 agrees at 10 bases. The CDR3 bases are TGTGCCAGCAGCCAGACAGGGGGCTTGTCTGAAGCTTTCTTT. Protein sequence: CASSQTGGLSEAFF.